Listed here is a single TCR beta chain. The antigen remains unidentified. The V end lost 6 bases, the J end lost 9 bases, and 18 bases lay between the germline ends. Looked up from germline, CDR1 is SNHLY and CDR2 is FYNNEI. The CDR3 extends over 13 amino acids. TCRdb passed the reads through MiXCR, listing each CDR3 protein once. The sample includes approximately 500,000 distinct CDR3 sequences, approximately 10% of them seen just once. This entry comes from a study of T cell repertoires in cytomegalovirus infection. As for the study in general: CMV infection together with matching HLA type was indicated by public TCR beta signatures. General study points: There were HLA-C-restricted CMV-specific TCR beta clonotypes dominating the ex vivo response. Identification of carriers of CMV plus the relevant HLA was performed using cumulative public TCR beta family frequency.

Sequencing input: PBMCs. This TCR derives from a human donor in good health (CMV status not recorded). Some clones in this sample may be carry-over from other donors' samples. The chain employs TRBV2 and TRBJ2-7, with D perhaps TRBD1 (7 bases). The CDR3 DNA sequence: TGTGCCAGCAGCGGGGGACAGACCCTAGGGCAGTACTTC. It translates to CASSGGQTLGQYF.